These 7 T cell receptor beta chains were all obtained from the same sample, sequenced in a study of metastatic and nonmetastatic thyroid tumors. TCRdb reprocessed the PCR reads using MiXCR. The sample yields roughly 20,000 clones, 28% seen once. All patients were treatment-naive before thyroid surgery. The sample was tumor tissue. The receptors stem from a male donor with papillary thyroid cancer or a benign thyroid nodule (not recorded which). Some clones in this sample may be carry-over from other donors' samples.

This clone was seen only a few times. The chain links TRBV6-1 to TRBJ2-3; TRBD2 aligns across 9 bases. The germline V gene has CDR1 MNHNS and CDR2 SASEGT. The CDR3 runs to 16 residues. Trimming at V came to 6 bases and at J to 1 base, leaving 8 bases not matched to a gene. The CDR3: CASRGTSWTGTDTQYF. The DNA of the CDR3 is TGTGCCAGCAGGGGGACTAGCTGGACTGGCACAGATACGCAGTATTTT.

This clone was seen only a few times. The chain couples TRBV20-1 to TRBJ2-7; 7 positions match TRBD2. Per the germline V gene, CDR1 is DFQATT and CDR2 is SNEGSKA (reference sequence). The CDR3 length is 14 residues. Unmatched junction bases numbered 8, after V lost 0 bases and J lost 6 bases. The CDR3 nucleotides read TGCAGTGCTAGAGATCAGCCCCGCGGGGGCGAGCAGTACTTC. Amino acid sequence: CSARDQPRGGEQYF.

The V call is TRBV7-3, the J call TRBJ2-1; TRBD2 aligns across 8 bases. The CDR3 contains 15 residues. V shed 2 bases, J shed 6 bases, and the junction held 6 bases outside the gene matches. Germline values: CDR1 SGHTA, CDR2 FQGTGA. The CDR3 loop reads CASSLGSSGLNEQFF. DNA of the CDR3: TGTGCCAGCAGCTTAGGGTCTAGCGGGCTCAATGAGCAGTTCTTC.

The chain recombines TRBV19 with TRBJ1-1; D remains unclear. Germline-derived CDR1 and CDR2 are LNHDA and SQIVND (reference sequence). The CDR3 has 15 amino acids. Trimming left V 1 base short and J 3 bases short, with 12 bases between. The CDR3 coding sequence is TGTGCCAGTAGTATAGGCGGAGGGAGAGACACTGAAGCTTTCTTT. Translation gives CASSIGGGRDTEAFF.

This clone showed up many times. The chain is built from TRBV29-1 and TRBJ1-5, with D perhaps matching TRBD1 (5 bases). Germline-derived CDR1 and CDR2 are SQVTM and ANQGSEA. CDR3 length: 15 residues. V lost 6 bases to trimming and J lost 1 base, with 16 bases between them. In DNA form, the CDR3 reads TGCAGCGTGATCCTTCAGGGCGGCAGCAATCAGCCCCAGCATTTT. Translated, it gives CSVILQGGSNQPQHF.

This clone showed up many times. V and J are TRBV5-4 and TRBJ2-2; D is perhaps TRBD1 (6 bases). Germline V gene sequence: CDR1 SGHNT, CDR2 YYREEE (reference sequence). This CDR3 region has 15 residues. V dropped 0 bases and J dropped 7 bases, with 13 bases sitting between them. The CDR3 DNA follows: TGTGCCAGCAGCTTGGGGGGGCATAAAGACGGGGAGCTGTTTTTT. Translating it yields CASSLGGHKDGELFF.

This chain links TRBV6-1 with TRBJ1-1; D possibly corresponds to TRBD1 (5 bases). Germline CDR1 is MNHNS and CDR2 is SASEGT. The V gene lost 8 bases and the J gene lost 2 bases, with 12 bases spanning the gap. The CDR3 is 13 residues long. The CDR3 DNA reads as TGTGCCAGCGGCGGGGCGGAAAACACTGAAGCTTTCTTT. Amino acid sequence: CASGGAENTEAFF.